This T cell receptor beta chain came from a study of cytomegalovirus exposure and HLA in healthy donors. At the level of the study: Earlier findings included roughly 120 million unique TCR beta sequences obtained from approximately 170 million T cells. Among several hundred genotyped donors, more than 65% fell in the Caucasian-associated ancestry cluster. Regarding the study as a whole: In a later analysis, DRB1 alleles had the most associated TCRs; HLA-C alleles the fewest.

Of note for this clone: Antigen specificity is unknown.

Researchers ran the PCR with 60 Vbeta and 13 Jbeta primers. Here immunoSEQ multiplex PCR was the method, and the copy in TCRdb shows in-frame clones only, minus some. The sample shows 99,000 or so clones, about 78% of them seen only once. Germline V gene sequence: CDR1 SGHTA, CDR2 FQGNSA. The V and J ends lost 6 bases and 4 bases, in that order; junction bases with no gene match: 6. The CDR3 is 14 residues long. J is TRBJ2-5 and V is TRBV7-2; 9 bases line up with TRBD2. The clonotype was recovered from a man between 25 and 39 years old in good health and CMV-seronegative. The specimen was PBMCs. This CDR3 is CASRIPAGGETQYF. CDR3 in DNA: TGTGCCAGCAGAATACCAGCGGGGGGAGAGACCCAGTACTTC.